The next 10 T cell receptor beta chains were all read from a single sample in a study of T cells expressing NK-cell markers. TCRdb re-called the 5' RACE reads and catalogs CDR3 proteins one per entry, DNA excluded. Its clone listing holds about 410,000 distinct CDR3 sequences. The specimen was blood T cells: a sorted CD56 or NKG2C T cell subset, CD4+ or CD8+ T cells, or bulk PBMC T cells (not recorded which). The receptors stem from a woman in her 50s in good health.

CDR3 amino acids: CASSQGLAGVDTQYF. The V gene is TRBV4-2, the J gene TRBJ2-3; there is no DNA to check the TCRdb D call of TRBD2. Germline CDR1 is LGHNA and CDR2 is YNFKEQ. The CDR3 length is 15 residues.

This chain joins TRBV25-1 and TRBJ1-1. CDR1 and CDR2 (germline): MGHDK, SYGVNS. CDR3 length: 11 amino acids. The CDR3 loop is CASSESGKAFF.

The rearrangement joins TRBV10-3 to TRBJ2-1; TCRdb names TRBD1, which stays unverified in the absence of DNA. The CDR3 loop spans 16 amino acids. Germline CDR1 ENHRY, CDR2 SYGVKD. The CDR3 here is CAISEGGQGANNEQFF.

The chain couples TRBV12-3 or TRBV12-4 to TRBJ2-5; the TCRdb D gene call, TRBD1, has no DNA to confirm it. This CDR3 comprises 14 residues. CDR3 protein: CASSATGEWETQYF.

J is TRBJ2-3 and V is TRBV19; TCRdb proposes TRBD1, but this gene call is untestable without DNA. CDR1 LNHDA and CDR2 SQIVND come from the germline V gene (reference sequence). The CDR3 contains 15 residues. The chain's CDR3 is CASSIGGQGADTQYF.

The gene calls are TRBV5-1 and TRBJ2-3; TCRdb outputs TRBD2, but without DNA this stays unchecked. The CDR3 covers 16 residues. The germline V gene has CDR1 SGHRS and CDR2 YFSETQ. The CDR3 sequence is CASSLVLAGLTDTQYF. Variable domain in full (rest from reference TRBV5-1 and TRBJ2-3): KAGVTQTPRYLIKTRGQQVTLSCSPISGHRSVSWYQQTPGQGLQFLFEYFSETQRNKGNFPGRFSGRQFSNSRSEMNVSTLELGDSALYLCASSLVLAGLTDTQYFGPGTRLTVL.

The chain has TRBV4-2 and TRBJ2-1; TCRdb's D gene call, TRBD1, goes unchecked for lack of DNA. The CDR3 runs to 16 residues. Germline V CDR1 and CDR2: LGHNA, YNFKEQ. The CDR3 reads CASSQDLGGAGNEQFF.

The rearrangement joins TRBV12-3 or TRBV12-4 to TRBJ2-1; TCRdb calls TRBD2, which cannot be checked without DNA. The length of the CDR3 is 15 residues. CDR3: CASSFEGGSYNEQFF.

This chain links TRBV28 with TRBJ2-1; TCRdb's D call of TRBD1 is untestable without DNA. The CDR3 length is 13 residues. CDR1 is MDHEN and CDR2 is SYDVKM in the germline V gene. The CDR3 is CASSSQAGSPQFF.

The CDR3 protein is CASGGWEPQHF. The V call is TRBV27, the J call TRBJ1-5; checking the TCRdb D call of TRBD1 is not possible without DNA. The V gene's germline CDR1 is MNHEY and CDR2 SMNVEV (reference sequence). The CDR3 runs 11 residues.